Presented here are 26 T cell receptor beta chains from one specimen sequenced in a study of radiation and T cells in renal cell carcinoma. Time point described: blood 4 weeks post-SBRT, at nephrectomy. Noted treatment: 15 Gy SBRT to primary tumor, nephrectomy 4 weeks later. Generated by immunoSEQ multiplex PCR, the TCRdb table keeps only in-frame clones and is missing some. The sample holds about 83,000 clones, approximately 87% seen once. Sequenced here: blood, sampled from a patient whose treatment included radiotherapy and nephrectomy. The receptors were gathered from a woman aged 55-70 years with renal cell carcinoma.

This chain links TRBV5-1 with TRBJ2-3; 8 positions match TRBD2. This CDR3 has 16 residues. In germline, CDR1 is SGHRS, CDR2 YFSETQ. The J segment lost 2 bases and the V segment lost 0 bases, leaving 5 bases of the junction unmatched. This CDR3 is CASSLESGGPTDTQYF. CDR3 coding DNA: TGCGCCAGCAGCTTGGAGAGCGGGGGACCCACAGATACGCAGTATTTT.

The chain recombines TRBV11-3 with TRBJ2-3; D unclear. Trimming took 0 bases from V and 0 from J, leaving 7 bases between them. Germline-derived CDR1 and CDR2 are SGHNT and YENEEA. The CDR3 runs 15 residues. In DNA, the CDR3 is TGTGCCAGCAGCTTAGACGGCAGTAGCACAGATACGCAGTATTTT. Protein: CASSLDGSSTDTQYF.

CDR3 amino acids: CASSKAGQYNEQFF. In nucleotides, the CDR3 is TGTGCCAGCAGCAAAGCGGGACAATACAATGAGCAGTTCTTC. The chain has TRBV2 and TRBJ2-1; D might be TRBD2 (7 bases). The germline CDR1 and CDR2 sequences are SNHLY and FYNNEI. This CDR3 is 14 amino acids long. V was clipped by 6 bases and J by 4 bases, with 13 bases between them.

The sample holds a few counts of this clone. As DNA, the CDR3 is TGTGCCAGCAGCTTCGCAGGGGCGAACACTGAAGCTTTCTTT. It codes for CASSFAGANTEAFF. V and J are TRBV13 and TRBJ1-1; the D gene is possibly TRBD1 (6 bases). V gave up 3 bases and J gave up 1 base, with 9 bases separating them. CDR1 is PRHDT and CDR2 is FYEKMQ in the germline V gene (reference sequence). The length of the CDR3 is 14 residues.

This clone showed up just once. The chain combines TRBV7-2 with TRBJ1-2, with D perhaps TRBD1 (6 bases). The germline CDR1 and CDR2 sequences are SGHTA and FQGNSA. This CDR3 spans 14 amino acids. Trimming removed 2 bases at V and 2 bases at J, with 9 bases between. The DNA of the CDR3 is TGTGCCAGCAGCTTATGGCAGGGGAACTATGGCTACACCTTC. Translating gives CASSLWQGNYGYTF. Complete variable domain (other parts from reference TRBV7-2 and TRBJ1-2): GAGVSQSPSNKVTEKGKDVELRCDPISGHTALYWYRQSLGQGLEFLIYFQGNSAPDKSGLPSDRFSAERTGGSVSTLTIQRTQQEDSAVYLCASSLWQGNYGYTFGSGTRLTVV.

As DNA, the CDR3 is TGTGCCGGTTCAACTACCGGGACAGGCGATCGGTACGAGCAGTACTTC. Translated: CAGSTTGTGDRYEQYF. V and J are TRBV6-6 and TRBJ2-7, with 8 bases identical to TRBD1. This CDR3 is built from 16 residues. Germline V gene sequence: CDR1 MNHNY, CDR2 SVGAGI (reference sequence). With 11 bases clipped from V and 4 bases from J, the junction kept 19 bases outside the gene matches.

This clone was seen once. CDR3 sequence: CASSLASGAGSYNEQFF. CDR3 coding DNA: TGTGCCAGCAGCTTGGCCAGCGGGGCGGGATCCTACAATGAGCAGTTCTTC. The chain combines TRBV5-4 with TRBJ2-1, with 7 positions matching TRBD2. With V trimmed by 0 bases and J by 1 base, 7 bases remained unmatched. CDR1 and CDR2 (germline): SGHNT, YYREEE (reference sequence). CDR3 length: 17 residues.

V usage is TRBV28 and J usage is TRBJ2-3; 10 bases are shared with TRBD1. The CDR3 contains 15 residues. Germline lookup yields CDR1 MDHEN and CDR2 SYDVKM. V gave up 5 bases and J gave up 4 bases; unmatched junction bases: 6. The CDR3 is CASSHRDRGPDTQYF. In nucleotides, the CDR3 is TGTGCCAGCAGTCACCGGGACAGGGGCCCAGATACGCAGTATTTT.

J is TRBJ1-2 and V is TRBV9, with D uncertain. Looked up from germline, CDR1 is SGDLS and CDR2 is YYNGEE. The ends were cut back, 3 bases at V and 4 bases at J, with 19 bases in the middle. This CDR3 has 16 residues. The CDR3 sequence is CASSEPVSELGYGYTF. CDR3 nucleotide sequence: TGTGCCAGCAGCGAGCCGGTATCCGAATTGGGCTATGGCTACACCTTC.

The chain is built from TRBV2 and TRBJ2-1; D unclear. In germline, CDR1 is SNHLY, CDR2 FYNNEI. The CDR3 runs 13 residues. V was clipped by 3 bases and J by 7 bases, with 10 bases between them. Here the CDR3 DNA reads TGTGCCAGCAGTGATTTCGGGTGGAATGAGCAGTTCTTC. This gives the protein CASSDFGWNEQFF.

The V gene is TRBV4-1, the J gene TRBJ1-5; TRBD1 might be the D (5 bases). The V gene's germline CDR1 is MGHRA and CDR2 YSYEKL. The CDR3 contains 16 residues. Trimming took 0 bases from V and 6 from J, leaving 15 bases between them. The CDR3 is CASSQDQGAVGQPQHF. CDR3 DNA: TGCGCCAGCAGCCAAGATCAGGGCGCGGTGGGTCAGCCCCAGCATTTT.

The rearrangement links TRBV6-5 to TRBJ1-6, with D hard to call. CDR1 is MNHEY, CDR2 SVGAGI, per germline. V lost 0 bases, J lost 6 bases, and 3 bases lay in between. The CDR3 length is 13 residues. The CDR3 DNA follows: TGTGCCAGCAGTTACTCGGTTAATTCACCCCTCCACTTT. Its protein product is CASSYSVNSPLHF.

This chain links TRBV27 with TRBJ2-1, with TRBD1 as a possible D gene (5 bases). Deletions cut 5 bases from V and 0 bases from J, with 14 bases between. Germline V gene sequence: CDR1 MNHEY, CDR2 SMNVEV (reference sequence). This CDR3 region has 16 residues. CDR3: CASSLSRAYSYNEQFF. The CDR3, as DNA: TGTGCCAGCAGTCTTAGCAGGGCATACTCCTACAATGAGCAGTTCTTC.

The chain uses TRBV19 and TRBJ1-1; no clear D gene. In germline, CDR1 is LNHDA, CDR2 SQIVND (reference sequence). Deletions cut 5 bases from V and 0 bases from J, with 10 bases between. The CDR3 runs 14 residues. CDR3 sequence: CASSPWTMNTEAFF. The CDR3 nucleotides are TGTGCCAGTAGTCCCTGGACCATGAACACTGAAGCTTTCTTT.

The chain joins TRBV28 to TRBJ1-1; possible D gene TRBD1, 5 bases. CDR1 is MDHEN, CDR2 SYDVKM, per germline. The CDR3 has 15 amino acids. V was pared by 3 bases and J by 4 bases, with 15 bases between. DNA for the CDR3: TGTGCCAGCAGTTTCCAGGGTATAAAGGGCACTGAAGCTTTCTTT. This sequence encodes CASSFQGIKGTEAFF. The whole variable domain, filled in from reference TRBV28 and TRBJ1-1, reads DVKVTQSSRYLVKRTGEKVFLECVQDMDHENMFWYRQDPGLGLRLIYFSYDVKMKEKGDIPEGYSVSREKKERFSLILESASTNQTSMYLCASSFQGIKGTEAFFGQGTRLTVV.

J is TRBJ2-1 and V is TRBV28; D is possibly TRBD1 or TRBD2 (5 bases each). Germline V gene lookup returns CDR1 MDHEN and CDR2 SYDVKM. The CDR3 totals 15 residues. V was trimmed by 2 bases and J by 4 bases, leaving 12 bases between them. As DNA, the CDR3 is TGTGCCAGCAGTTTAGGGGGTGACCCTTACAATGAGCAGTTCTTC. This gives the protein CASSLGGDPYNEQFF. Looking up the rest from reference TRBV28 and TRBJ2-1 gives the full variable domain: DVKVTQSSRYLVKRTGEKVFLECVQDMDHENMFWYRQDPGLGLRLIYFSYDVKMKEKGDIPEGYSVSREKKERFSLILESASTNQTSMYLCASSLGGDPYNEQFFGPGTRLTVL.

The chain links TRBV28 to TRBJ2-7; D may be TRBD2 (6 bases). V dropped 2 bases and J dropped 0 bases, with 11 bases sitting between them. This CDR3 spans 15 amino acids. CDR1 is MDHEN and CDR2 is SYDVKM in the germline V gene. The CDR3 DNA reads as TGTGCCAGCAGTTTACTCGCGGGACCCTCCTACGAGCAGTACTTC. This codes for CASSLLAGPSYEQYF.

This rearrangement joins TRBV28 to TRBJ1-5; 9 nucleotides match TRBD1. The CDR3 loop spans 18 amino acids. Trimming cost V 1 base and J 2 bases; bases outside gene matches: 9. Germline CDR1 and CDR2: MDHEN and SYDVKM. CDR3 DNA: TGTGCCAGCAGTTTATTACGGGGACAGGGTACAGGCAATCAGCCCCAGCATTTT. Its translation: CASSLLRGQGTGNQPQHF.

The gene calls are TRBV7-6 and TRBJ1-3; no reliable D call. The CDR3 contains 15 residues. V shed 5 bases and J shed 4 bases, with 15 bases lying between them. Germline V gene sequence: CDR1 SGHVS, CDR2 FNYEAQ. In DNA, the CDR3 is TGTGCCAGCAGCCCCGGGATCTCAAGGGGAAACACCATATATTTT. Encoded protein: CASSPGISRGNTIYF.

This chain links TRBV14 with TRBJ2-1; D might be TRBD1 or TRBD2, each matching 5 bases. The germline CDR1 and CDR2 sequences are SGHDN and FVKESK. The ends were cut back, 4 bases at V and 6 bases at J, with 16 bases in the middle. The CDR3 extends over 15 amino acids. CDR3 sequence: CASSRLGTPINEQFF. The DNA for the CDR3 is TGTGCCAGCAGCCGTCTCGGGACCCCTATCAATGAGCAGTTCTTC.

V is TRBV27 and J is TRBJ2-7; possible D gene TRBD1, 6 bases. The CDR3 extends over 13 amino acids. Germline V lookup: CDR1 MNHEY, CDR2 SMNVEV (reference sequence). CDR3 nucleotide sequence: TGTAGCGTTTCCAGGGGCAACTCCTACGAGCAGTACTTC. As protein: CSVSRGNSYEQYF.

V gene TRBV27 combines with J gene TRBJ2-7; D is ambiguous. In germline, CDR1 is MNHEY, CDR2 SMNVEV (reference sequence). V lost 5 bases to trimming and J lost 1 base, with 12 bases between them. The length of the CDR3 is 14 residues. The chain's CDR3 is CASSPVDKSYEQYF. The CDR3 nucleotides read TGTGCCAGCAGTCCGGTTGACAAATCCTACGAGCAGTACTTC.

The chain is built from TRBV7-4 and TRBJ1-3, with D possibly matching TRBD1 (6 bases). Per the germline V gene, CDR1 is SGHVT and CDR2 is SQSDAQ. V was trimmed by 5 bases and J by 0 bases, leaving 23 bases between them. The CDR3 contains 19 residues. The CDR3 sequence is CASSTWDMALEDSGNTIYF. Written as DNA, the CDR3 is TGTGCCAGCAGCACCTGGGACATGGCCCTTGAGGACTCTGGAAACACCATATATTTT.

V gene TRBV29-1 combines with J gene TRBJ1-1; D not certain. Germline-derived CDR1 and CDR2 are SQVTM and ANQGSEA. CDR3 length: 15 residues. V was pared by 3 bases and J by 0 bases, with 14 bases between. The CDR3 nucleotides read TGCAGCGTTGACCGGTCGGGTGTGATGAACACTGAAGCTTTCTTT. It codes for CSVDRSGVMNTEAFF.

The V and J genes are TRBV6-6 and TRBJ1-1, with unresolved D. Germline V gene data show CDR1 as MNHNY and CDR2 as SVGAGI (reference sequence). V was trimmed by 6 bases and J by 1 base, leaving 6 bases between them. This CDR3 has 12 amino acids. In DNA form, the CDR3 reads TGTGCCAGCAGCCAGTGGAACACTGAAGCTTTCTTT. Translation gives CASSQWNTEAFF.

Comments on this clone: Germline and junction disagree at one end, which may indicate a read error. This chain joins TRBV2 and TRBJ1-3; D uncertain. The CDR3 totals 13 residues. Germline CDR1 reads SNHLY; CDR2 reads FYNNEI. The CDR3: CASSVGSNAPSSF. CDR3 nucleotide sequence: TGTGCCAGCAGTGTGGGTTCGAACGCCCCTTCTTCCTTT. The variable domain in full, with the rest retrieved from reference TRBV2 and TRBJ1-3, is EPEVTQTPSHQVTQMGQEVILRCVPISNHLYFYWYRQILGQKVEFLVSFYNNEISEKSEIFDDQFSVERPDGSNFTLKIRSTKLEDSAMYFCASSVGSNAPSSFGEGSWLTVV.